The rows below give T cell receptor beta chains drawn from one sample of a study of CD8+CD57+ T cells in acquired aplastic anemia. Each CDR3 protein is one row after TCRdb ran MiXCR on the reads. The sample has under 250,000 distinct CDR3 sequences; 30% to 40% are singletons. Sequencing was carried out using sorted CD4+, CD8+, or CD8+CD57+ T cells (not recorded which) from PBMCs. Receptor source: a human donor in good health, serving as a control. Both conserved end residues are part of each CDR3.

cdr3_length	v_call	j_call	cdr3_aa
14	TRBV20-1	TRBJ1-2	CSASIGTVYYGYTF
20	TRBV25-1	TRBJ2-1	CASSELFRSGNAYSYNEQFF
15	TRBV29-1	TRBJ2-1	CSVEDQGTNYSEQFF
16	TRBV10-3	TRBJ2-5	CAISILAGATQETQYF
15	TRBV11-2	TRBJ2-1	CASSPPGRNHNEQFF
13	TRBV7-2	TRBJ2-7	CASSSMGGARQYF
17	TRBV15	TRBJ1-2	CATSRGVAGDINYGYTF
15	TRBV11-2	TRBJ2-1	CASTPLRENNNEQFF
15	TRBV19	TRBJ2-5	CASSIVLAIGETQYF
14	TRBV3-1	TRBJ1-2	CASSQEKFNYGYTF
15	TRBV2	TRBJ1-1	CARERGTFFDTEAFF
17	TRBV25-1	TRBJ1-6	CASSGLMGTGVNSPLHF
13	TRBV20-1	TRBJ1-1	CSASPQGNTEAFF
14	TRBV9	TRBJ1-1	CASSVSAMNTEAFF
16	TRBV30	TRBJ2-6	CARRTEKNSGANVLTF
18	TRBV2	TRBJ2-1	CASSFGVAGGRSYNEQFF
11	TRBV20-1	TRBJ2-7	CSARAGPEQYF
15	TRBV6-4	TRBJ1-1	CASSPQPTGNTEAFF
17	TRBV19	TRBJ2-3	CASSIDGTSEITDTQYF
12	TRBV10-3	TRBJ1-5	CATSEDNQPQHF
16	TRBV19	TRBJ2-4	CASSAYRDRPRNIQYF
12	TRBV15	TRBJ1-2	CATSSNGVGYTF
17	TRBV6-5	TRBJ1-6	CASSYTSYRDSLAPLHF
15	TRBV2	TRBJ1-3	CACSVEAYSGNTIYF
14	TRBV18	TRBJ2-1	CASSPWAGENEQFF
14	TRBV19	TRBJ2-2	CASRDLTNTGELFF
13	TRBV6-5	TRBJ2-7	CASSNRVLYEQYF